The rows below give T cell receptor beta chains drawn from one sample of a study of blood T cell repertoires in COVID-19. Data came from immunoSEQ multiplex PCR; TCRdb stores just in-frame clones and leaves some out. The table has under 450,000 clones, around 87% seen once; the top ten hold under 1.5%. The specimen sequenced was PBMCs or T cells enriched from blood (not recorded which). The receptors here all came from a young man who had recovered from COVID-19. CDR3s include the opening cysteine and the closing phenylalanine or tryptophan.

v_call: TRBV7-2
j_call: TRBJ1-2
cdr3_aa: CASSPVPTGIYGYTF

v_call: TRBV5-1
j_call: TRBJ2-7
cdr3_aa: CASSSILSYEQYF

v_call: TRBV2
j_call: TRBJ1-2
cdr3_aa: CASSETGESGYTF

v_call: TRBV6-1
j_call: TRBJ1-4
cdr3_aa: CASSDSGQSNEKLFF

v_call: TRBV3-1/TRBV3-2
j_call: TRBJ1-4
cdr3_aa: CASSPRTGSDEKLFF

v_call: TRBV4-1
j_call: TRBJ2-1
cdr3_aa: CASSHPSGRGGRNEQFF

v_call: TRBV5-4
j_call: TRBJ2-2
cdr3_aa: CASSTPHRGQAGELFF

v_call: TRBV3-1/TRBV3-2
j_call: TRBJ2-4
cdr3_aa: CASSQEQADIQYF

v_call: TRBV30
j_call: TRBJ1-6
cdr3_aa: CAWQQGQSSYNSPLHF

v_call: TRBV21-1
j_call: TRBJ1-5
cdr3_aa: CASMEGYSNQPQHF

v_call: TRBV7-2
j_call: TRBJ2-1
cdr3_aa: CASSLAGGGTHNEQFF

v_call: TRBV7-8
j_call: TRBJ1-1
cdr3_aa: CASSPHPNTEAFF

v_call: TRBV9
j_call: TRBJ1-6
cdr3_aa: CASSPSSGVRSPLHF

v_call: TRBV6-5
j_call: TRBJ1-2
cdr3_aa: CASSYGIQGYGYTF

v_call: TRBV9
j_call: TRBJ2-1
cdr3_aa: CASSVLAAYNEQFF

v_call: TRBV6-6
j_call: TRBJ1-6
cdr3_aa: CASSYGQGVSPLHF

v_call: TRBV30
j_call: TRBJ1-1
cdr3_aa: CAWILGGAFGEAFF

v_call: TRBV4-3
j_call: TRBJ2-3
cdr3_aa: CASSQDFLGTSGISTDTQYF

v_call: TRBV29-1
j_call: TRBJ1-1
cdr3_aa: CSVLGYRATEAFF

v_call: TRBV30
j_call: TRBJ2-7
cdr3_aa: CAWSGTGGFHGQYF

v_call: TRBV4-3
j_call: TRBJ2-2
cdr3_aa: CASSRGTSNTGELFF

v_call: TRBV20-1
j_call: TRBJ1-6
cdr3_aa: CSASGEVNSPLHF

v_call: TRBV5-1
j_call: TRBJ1-2
cdr3_aa: CASSSAGDGYTF

v_call: TRBV5-1
j_call: TRBJ1-1
cdr3_aa: CASSPLKVNTEAFF

v_call: TRBV7-9
j_call: TRBJ2-1
cdr3_aa: CAKTGLNFNEQFF

v_call: TRBV9
j_call: TRBJ2-1
cdr3_aa: CASSVIAGGYNEQFF

v_call: TRBV9
j_call: TRBJ1-1
cdr3_aa: CASSAKGDAEAFF

v_call: TRBV13
j_call: TRBJ2-1
cdr3_aa: CASSARLAGGLGEQFF

v_call: TRBV5-1
j_call: TRBJ2-6
cdr3_aa: CASSLAQGAGANVLTF

v_call: TRBV29-1
j_call: TRBJ2-1
cdr3_aa: CSVAVVAGGPNEQFF

v_call: TRBV7-3
j_call: TRBJ2-1
cdr3_aa: CASSFSGGAGEQFF

v_call: TRBV10-1
j_call: TRBJ2-1
cdr3_aa: CASSDPGLVGEQFF

v_call: TRBV18
j_call: TRBJ1-6
cdr3_aa: CASSPPGGSSSPLHF

v_call: TRBV4-1
j_call: TRBJ2-5
cdr3_aa: CASSVVPQETQYF

v_call: TRBV9
j_call: TRBJ1-3
cdr3_aa: CASSLRDRASGNTIYF

v_call: TRBV27
j_call: TRBJ1-1
cdr3_aa: CATKGWGNTEAFF

v_call: TRBV6-2/TRBV6-3
j_call: TRBJ2-7
cdr3_aa: CASSYPPSGGRSYEQYF

v_call: TRBV25-1
j_call: TRBJ2-5
cdr3_aa: CASSEVAPRETQYF

v_call: TRBV27
j_call: TRBJ1-1
cdr3_aa: CASSSRGTEAFF

v_call: TRBV5-4
j_call: TRBJ1-2
cdr3_aa: CASSFGSGYTF

v_call: TRBV14
j_call: TRBJ2-6
cdr3_aa: CASSPLSSGVGSGANVLTF

v_call: TRBV3-1/TRBV3-2
j_call: TRBJ2-5
cdr3_aa: CASSRLEGARQETQYF

v_call: TRBV2
j_call: TRBJ2-1
cdr3_aa: CASNGLGMNEQFF

v_call: TRBV27
j_call: TRBJ2-7
cdr3_aa: CASSLSTAGAYEQYF

v_call: TRBV4-1
j_call: TRBJ2-7
cdr3_aa: CASSRGDRGSHEQYF

v_call: TRBV5-1
j_call: TRBJ1-2
cdr3_aa: CASSFIPGDYGYTF

v_call: TRBV7-8
j_call: TRBJ1-2
cdr3_aa: CASSLASRGVSSGYTF

v_call: TRBV10-1
j_call: TRBJ1-6
cdr3_aa: CASSPQGSSPLHF

v_call: TRBV10-2
j_call: TRBJ2-1
cdr3_aa: CASSEQRGGAYNEQFF

v_call: TRBV20-1
j_call: TRBJ1-1
cdr3_aa: CSVAREAEAFF

v_call: TRBV5-1
j_call: TRBJ2-2
cdr3_aa: CASSLVGGGITGELFF

v_call: TRBV14
j_call: TRBJ1-1
cdr3_aa: CASSQENRGHTEAFF

v_call: TRBV9
j_call: TRBJ1-6
cdr3_aa: CASSVEDRPNSPLHF

v_call: TRBV14
j_call: TRBJ1-3
cdr3_aa: CASSQDVGNTIYF